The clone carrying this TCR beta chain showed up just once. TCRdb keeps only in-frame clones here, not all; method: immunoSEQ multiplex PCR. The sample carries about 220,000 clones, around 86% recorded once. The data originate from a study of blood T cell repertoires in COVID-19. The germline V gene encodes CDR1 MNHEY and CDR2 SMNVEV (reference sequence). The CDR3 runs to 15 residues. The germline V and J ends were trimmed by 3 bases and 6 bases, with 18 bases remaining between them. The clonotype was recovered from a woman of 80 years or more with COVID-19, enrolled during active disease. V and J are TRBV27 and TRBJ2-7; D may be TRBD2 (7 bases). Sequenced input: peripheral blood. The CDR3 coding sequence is TGTGCCAGCAGTTTTACGGTCCCCCGGGGGGCCGAGCAGTACTTC. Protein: CASSFTVPRGAEQYF.